This record covers a single T cell receptor beta chain. What this receptor recognizes is not known. No clone much larger than this one lies a single base away; base qualities are absent. The data belong to a study of blood T cell repertoires in COVID-19 (dated by TCRdb to 2020 to 2021). Study-wide context: Samples covering the acute and convalescent phases of COVID-19 were provided by collaborators in the United States, Italy and Spain. The prospective study material was composed of cDNA or gDNA derived from T cells, B-cell-depleted T cells, or PBMCs. Nearly every sample came with metadata listing a de-identified subject ID, COVID-19 status, age in years and sex. Where HLA class I and class II types were available, the types were taken from metadata supplied by the sample provider, not from assay-based typing. The repertoires were released in a freely available public database intended as a resource for research on the immune response to SARS-CoV-2. Samples came from the ongoing ImmuneRACE study (first 160 participants) plus 1,254 subjects from 6 global collaborators. Deeply sampled blood TCRbeta repertoires from subjects exposed to, actively infected with, or recovered from COVID-19 were included in the dataset. Broader findings and caveats from the paper: The quantity of clinical and demographic metadata differed by source and by participant and was supplied without curation.

Enrolling through a virtual design, the prospective study's participants ranged in age from roughly 18 to 89 years and lived across roughly 24 United States geographic areas. To assign participants to cohorts, the prospective study relied on clinical history that participants themselves reported in a screening survey and a study questionnaire. In the prospective study, whole blood, serum and a nasopharyngeal or oropharyngeal swab were collected from each participant by mobile phlebotomists. Participants in the prospective study had the option to provide additional blood draws and questionnaires over a 2-month period. Before DNA extraction, prospective study blood samples were shipped either frozen or at room temperature. In the germline V gene (reference sequence), CDR1 corresponds to SGHNT and CDR2 to YYREEE. The CDR3 spans 15 residues, from the cysteine through the phenylalanine. The retained sequence is limited to the CDR3, 45 bases, with the frame set at the first base. For this chain, trimming is 3 bases at the V end and 2 bases at the J end, and the number of junction bases without a gene match is 6.

The immunoSEQ Assay, a bias-controlled multiplex PCR, was used to amplify TCRbeta CDR3 regions from genomic DNA. The original methods were these. The number of nucleated cells in each sample was estimated from the amplification of reference gene primers within the assay. To quantify the absolute abundance of each unique TCRbeta CDR3 rearrangement, sequence reads were collapsed and filtered. For each sample, productive Simpson clonality was calculated by taking the square root of Simpson's diversity index across productive rearrangements. TCRdb took this table from immuneACCESS and kept in-frame rearrangements with V and J called. Such tables lack part of the clones; where checked against another copy, unresolved V genes explain under half of the gap, and the rest is unexplained. V, J and clone size reflect that table, while D and trimming were determined from the DNA. Within this sample are about 280,000 clones, with nearly 90% of them counted one time only. Clones ranked in the top ten supply 1.7% of the sample.

This chain is built from TRBV5-4 and TRBJ1-2; TRBD1 lines up with 8 middle nucleotides. Sequencing input: PBMCs or T cells enriched from blood (not recorded which). This sequence was found in a woman aged 18 to 35 with acute COVID-19. The DNA sequence is as follows: TGTGCCAGCAGCTCACGACAGGGGCAGAACTATGGCTACACCTTC. Translated, this gives CASSSRQGQNYGYTF.